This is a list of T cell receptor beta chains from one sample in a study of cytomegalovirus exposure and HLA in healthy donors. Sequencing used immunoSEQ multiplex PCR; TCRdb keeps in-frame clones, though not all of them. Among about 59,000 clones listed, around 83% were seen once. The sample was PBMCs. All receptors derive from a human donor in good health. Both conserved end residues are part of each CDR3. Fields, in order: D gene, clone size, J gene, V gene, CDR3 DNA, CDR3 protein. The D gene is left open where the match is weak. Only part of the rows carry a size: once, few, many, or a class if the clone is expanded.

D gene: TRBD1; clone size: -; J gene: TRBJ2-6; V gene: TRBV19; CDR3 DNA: TGTGCCAGTAGTGCAGGGACAGGGGGCGTATCTGGGGCCAACGTCCTGACTTTC; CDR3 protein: CASSAGTGGVSGANVLTF
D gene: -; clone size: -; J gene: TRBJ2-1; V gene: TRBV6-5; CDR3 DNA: TGTGCCAGCAGTTACGAACCGAAGTGGCATGAGCAGTTCTTC; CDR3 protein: CASSYEPKWHEQFF
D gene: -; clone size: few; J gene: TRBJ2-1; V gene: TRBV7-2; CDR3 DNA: TGTGCCAGCAGCTCCCCAGCGGATCCCTACAATGAGCAGTTCTTC; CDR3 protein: CASSSPADPYNEQFF
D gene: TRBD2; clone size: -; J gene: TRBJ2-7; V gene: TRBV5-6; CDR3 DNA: TGTGCCAGCGCTGGGGCTAGCGGGAGCTACGAGCAGTACTTC; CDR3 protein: CASAGASGSYEQYF
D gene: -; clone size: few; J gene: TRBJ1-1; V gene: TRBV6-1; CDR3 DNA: TGTGCCAGCTCGAGGGGGAGGGACACTGAAGCTTTCTTT; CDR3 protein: CASSRGRDTEAFF
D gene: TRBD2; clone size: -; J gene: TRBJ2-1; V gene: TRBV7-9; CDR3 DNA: TGTGCCAGCAGCTTTGGCCTAGCGGGGGGGTACAATGAGCAGTTCTTC; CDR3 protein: CASSFGLAGGYNEQFF
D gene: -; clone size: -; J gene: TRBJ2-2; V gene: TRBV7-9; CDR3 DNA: TGTTCCAGCAGCGGGGACAGTAGAGAGCTGTTTTTT; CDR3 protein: CSSSGDSRELFF
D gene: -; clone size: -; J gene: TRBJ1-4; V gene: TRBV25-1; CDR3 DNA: TGTGCCAGCAGTGAACTCCAAAAACTGTTTTTT; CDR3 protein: CASSELQKLFF
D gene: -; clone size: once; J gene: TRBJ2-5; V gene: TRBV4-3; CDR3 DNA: TGCGCCAGCAGCCAAGATCCAGGGTGGGGGACCCAGTACTTC; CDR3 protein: CASSQDPGWGTQYF
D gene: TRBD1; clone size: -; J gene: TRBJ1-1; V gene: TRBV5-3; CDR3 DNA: TGTGCCAGAAACTGTCCCGGGACAGGGGAGGAGATGACTGAAGCTTTCTTT; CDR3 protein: CARNCPGTGEEMTEAFF
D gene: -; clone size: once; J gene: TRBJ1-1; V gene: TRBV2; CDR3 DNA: TGTGCCAGCAGTGAAGCGGGGAGGGGACTCCAACCGAACACTGAAGCTTTCTTT; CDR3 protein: CASSEAGRGLQPNTEAFF
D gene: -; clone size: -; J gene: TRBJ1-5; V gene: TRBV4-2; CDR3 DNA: TGTGCCAGCAGCCAAGATCCCCGACAGACTCACCTGGGCGCCTATAGCAATCAGCCCCAGCATTTT; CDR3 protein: CASSQDPRQTHLGAYSNQPQHF
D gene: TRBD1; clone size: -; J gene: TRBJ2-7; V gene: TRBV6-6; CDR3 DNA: TGTGCCAGCAGTTACTCCGGGACAGGGTTTTACTACGAGCAGTACTTC; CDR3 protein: CASSYSGTGFYYEQYF
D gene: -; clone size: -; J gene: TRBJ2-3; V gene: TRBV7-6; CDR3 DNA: TGTGCCAGCAGCTTAGGCGGCCCAGATACGCAGTATTTT; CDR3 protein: CASSLGGPDTQYF
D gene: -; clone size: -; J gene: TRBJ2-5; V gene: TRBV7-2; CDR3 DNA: TGTGCCAGCAGCGCCTGGGCAGGGGGGTCCCAAGAGACCCAGTACTTC; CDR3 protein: CASSAWAGGSQETQYF
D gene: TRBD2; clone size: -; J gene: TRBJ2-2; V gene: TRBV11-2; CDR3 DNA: TGTGCCAGCAGAGCCGGACTAGCGAGTGTCGGGGAGCTGTTTTTT; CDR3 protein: CASRAGLASVGELFF
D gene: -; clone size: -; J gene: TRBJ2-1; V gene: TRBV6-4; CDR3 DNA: TGTGCCAGCAGTGACCCCGAAAACAGGGCGAGGCTTCTTCACAATGAGCAGTTCTTC; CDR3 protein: CASSDPENRARLLHNEQFF
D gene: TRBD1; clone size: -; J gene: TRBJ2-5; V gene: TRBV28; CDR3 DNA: TGTGCCAGCAGTCCACAGGGGGCCGGAGAGACCCAGTACTTC; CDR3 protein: CASSPQGAGETQYF
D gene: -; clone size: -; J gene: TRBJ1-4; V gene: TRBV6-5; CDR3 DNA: TGTGCCAGCAGTTCTACAGGAAGGACTAATGAAAAACTGTTTTTT; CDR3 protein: CASSSTGRTNEKLFF
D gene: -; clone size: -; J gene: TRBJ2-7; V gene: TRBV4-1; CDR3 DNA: TGCGCCAGCAGCCAATCAGGACAGATCGGCCACGAGCAGTACTTC; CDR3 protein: CASSQSGQIGHEQYF
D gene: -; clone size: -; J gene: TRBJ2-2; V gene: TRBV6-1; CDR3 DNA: TGTGCCAGCAGTGAACGGAGGCTGGCGAACACCGGGGAGCTGTTTTTT; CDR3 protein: CASSERRLANTGELFF
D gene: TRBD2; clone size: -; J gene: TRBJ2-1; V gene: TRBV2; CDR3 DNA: TGTGCCAGCAGTGAACGCCCCGGGGGGGGGAACAATGAGCAGTTCTTC; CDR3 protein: CASSERPGGGNNEQFF
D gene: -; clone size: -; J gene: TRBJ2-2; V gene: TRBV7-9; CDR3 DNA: TGTGCCAGCAGCTTACGCGGCAGATACCCCACCGGGGAGCTGTTTTTT; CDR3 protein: CASSLRGRYPTGELFF
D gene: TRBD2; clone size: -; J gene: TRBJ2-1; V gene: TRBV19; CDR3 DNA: TGTGCCAGTAAGCCTAGCGGGAGTATACCGGATGAGCAGTTCTTC; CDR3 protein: CASKPSGSIPDEQFF
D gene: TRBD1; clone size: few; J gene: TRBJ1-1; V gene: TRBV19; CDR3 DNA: TGTGCCAGTAGTGCCAGGGGGCGCGAGAACACTGAAGCTTTCTTT; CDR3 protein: CASSARGRENTEAFF
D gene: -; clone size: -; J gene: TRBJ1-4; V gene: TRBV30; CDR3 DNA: TGTGCCTGGAGTGTAAGACAAGTTGAAAAACTGTTTTTT; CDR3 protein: CAWSVRQVEKLFF
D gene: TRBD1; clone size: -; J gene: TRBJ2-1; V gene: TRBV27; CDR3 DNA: TGTGCCAGCAGTCCAGGGACAGGGGTTCGGGATGAGCAGTTCTTC; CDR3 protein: CASSPGTGVRDEQFF